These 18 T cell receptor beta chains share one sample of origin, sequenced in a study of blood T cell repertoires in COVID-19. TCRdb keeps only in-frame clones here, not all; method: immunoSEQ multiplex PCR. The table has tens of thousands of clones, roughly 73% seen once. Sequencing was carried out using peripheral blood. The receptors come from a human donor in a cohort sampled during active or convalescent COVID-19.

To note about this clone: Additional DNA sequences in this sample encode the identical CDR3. The CDR3 sequence: CASSLSTGLNTEAFF. CDR3 DNA: TGTGCCAGCAGTTTATCGACAGGGCTGAACACTGAAGCTTTCTTT. This chain joins TRBV27 and TRBJ1-1; 7 bases are shared with TRBD1. The junction had 1 base not matched to a gene; V was cut back by 0 bases and J by 0 bases. CDR3 size: 15 residues. From germline, CDR1 is MNHEY and CDR2 SMNVEV (reference sequence).

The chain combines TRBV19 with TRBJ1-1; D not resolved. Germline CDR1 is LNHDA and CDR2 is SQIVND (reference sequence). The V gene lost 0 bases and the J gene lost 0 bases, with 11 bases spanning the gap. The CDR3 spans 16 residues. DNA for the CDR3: TGTGCCAGTAGTATAGATCTCAGAGGATTGAACACTGAAGCTTTCTTT. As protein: CASSIDLRGLNTEAFF.

The CDR3 DNA reads TGTGCCAGCAGCGTAGAAGAGGGGGCGAGGCAGTACTTC. Its protein is CASSVEEGARQYF. The rearrangement uses TRBV9 and TRBJ2-7, with TRBD1 matching 7 bases. V trimming: 0 bases; J trimming: 9 bases; junction bases outside the gene matches: 6. Germline V gene data show CDR1 as SGDLS and CDR2 as YYNGEE. This CDR3 is 13 amino acids long.

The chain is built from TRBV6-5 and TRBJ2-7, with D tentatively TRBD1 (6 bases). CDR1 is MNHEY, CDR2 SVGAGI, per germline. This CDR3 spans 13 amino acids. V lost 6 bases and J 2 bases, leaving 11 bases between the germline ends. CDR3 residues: CASSLQGPYEQYF. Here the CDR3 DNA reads TGTGCCAGCAGCCTACAGGGCCCCTACGAGCAGTACTTC.

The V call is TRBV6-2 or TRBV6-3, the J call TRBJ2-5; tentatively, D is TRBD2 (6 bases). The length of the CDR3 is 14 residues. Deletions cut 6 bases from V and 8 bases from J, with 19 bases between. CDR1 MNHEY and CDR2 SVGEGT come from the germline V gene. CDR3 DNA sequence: TGTGCCAGCAGCCGACTAGTTGCGGGGATAACCCAGTACTTC. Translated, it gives CASSRLVAGITQYF.

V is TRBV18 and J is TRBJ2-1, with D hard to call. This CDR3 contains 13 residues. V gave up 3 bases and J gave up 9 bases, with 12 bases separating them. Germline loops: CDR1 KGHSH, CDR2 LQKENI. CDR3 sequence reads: CASSPGRFREQFF. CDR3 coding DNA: TGTGCCAGCTCACCGGGCAGATTCCGTGAGCAGTTCTTC.

The CDR3 sequence is CASSPGLAGIYEQYV. The CDR3 nucleotides read TGTGCCAGCAGCCCGGGACTAGCGGGGATATACGAGCAGTACGTC. V usage is TRBV7-9 and J usage is TRBJ2-7, with 13 bases aligning to TRBD2. The CDR3 has 15 amino acids. V dropped 5 bases and J dropped 4; count of bases not matched to a gene: 5. Germline V gene lookup returns CDR1 SEHNR and CDR2 FQNEAQ (reference sequence).

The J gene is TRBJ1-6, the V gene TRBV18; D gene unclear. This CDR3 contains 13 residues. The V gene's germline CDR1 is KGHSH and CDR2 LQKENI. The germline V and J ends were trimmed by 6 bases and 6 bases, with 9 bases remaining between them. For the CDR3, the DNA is TGTGCCAGCTCTCATGGGCCTAATTCACCCCTCCACTTT. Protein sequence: CASSHGPNSPLHF.

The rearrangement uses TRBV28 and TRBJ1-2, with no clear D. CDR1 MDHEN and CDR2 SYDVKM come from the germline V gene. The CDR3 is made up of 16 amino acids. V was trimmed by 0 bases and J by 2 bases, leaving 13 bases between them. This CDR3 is CASSLWGTGENYGYTF. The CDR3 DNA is TGTGCCAGCAGTTTATGGGGTACCGGGGAAAACTATGGCTACACCTTC.

CDR3 region: CASSSQAGGAQETQYF. The CDR3 DNA sequence: TGTGCCAGTAGTTCCCAAGCGGGAGGGGCCCAAGAGACCCAGTACTTC. The chain is built from TRBV19 and TRBJ2-5; TRBD2 aligns across 10 bases. The junction had 7 bases not matched to a gene; V was cut back by 5 bases and J by 1 base. In germline, CDR1 is LNHDA, CDR2 SQIVND (reference sequence). The CDR3 covers 16 residues.

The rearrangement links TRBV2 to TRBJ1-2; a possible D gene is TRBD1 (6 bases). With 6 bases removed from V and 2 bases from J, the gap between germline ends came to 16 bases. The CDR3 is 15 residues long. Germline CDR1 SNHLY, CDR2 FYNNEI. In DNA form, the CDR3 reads TGTGCCAGCAGAACGTTGGCAGGACAGAACTATGGCTACACCTTC. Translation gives CASRTLAGQNYGYTF.

CDR3 coding DNA: TGTGCCAGCAGTCCACCGACAGGGGGCTATAGTGGCTACACCTTC. Protein: CASSPPTGGYSGYTF. The chain links TRBV28 to TRBJ1-2, with 10 bases identical to TRBD1. The ends lost 5 bases at V and 7 bases at J; junction bases unmatched: 10. CDR3 size: 15 residues. The germline V gene has CDR1 MDHEN and CDR2 SYDVKM.

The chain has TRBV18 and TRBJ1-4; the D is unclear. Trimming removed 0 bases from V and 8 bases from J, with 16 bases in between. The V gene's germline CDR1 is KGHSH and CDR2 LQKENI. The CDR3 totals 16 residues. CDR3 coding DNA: TGTGCCAGCTCACCACCGCCCCGGGTCTCGGGGGAAAAACTGTTTTTT. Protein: CASSPPPRVSGEKLFF.

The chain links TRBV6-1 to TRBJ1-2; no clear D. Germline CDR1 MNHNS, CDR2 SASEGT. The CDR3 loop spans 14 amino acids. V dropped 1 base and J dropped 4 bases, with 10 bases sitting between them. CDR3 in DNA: TGTGCCAGCAGTGAAGATGCAGGTACCTATGGCTACACCTTC. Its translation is CASSEDAGTYGYTF.

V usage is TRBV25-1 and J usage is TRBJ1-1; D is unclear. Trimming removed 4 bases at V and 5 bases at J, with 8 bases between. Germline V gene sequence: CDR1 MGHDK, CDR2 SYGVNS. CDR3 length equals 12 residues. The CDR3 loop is CASSAGRTEAFF. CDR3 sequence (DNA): TGTGCCAGCAGTGCCGGTCGGACTGAAGCTTTCTTT.

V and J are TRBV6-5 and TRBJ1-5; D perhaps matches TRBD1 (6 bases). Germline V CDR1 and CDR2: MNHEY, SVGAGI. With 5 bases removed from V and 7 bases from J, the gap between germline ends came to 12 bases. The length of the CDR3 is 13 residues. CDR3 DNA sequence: TGTGCCAGCAGTCGGACGGGGGGCCAGCCCCAGCATTTT. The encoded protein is CASSRTGGQPQHF.

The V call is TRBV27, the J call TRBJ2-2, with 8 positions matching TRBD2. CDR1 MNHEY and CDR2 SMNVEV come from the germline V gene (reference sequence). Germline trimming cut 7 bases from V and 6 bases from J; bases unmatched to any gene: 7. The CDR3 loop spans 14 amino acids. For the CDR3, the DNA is TGTGCCAGCAAAGAGCGGGGGTTTTCCGGGGAGCTGTTTTTT. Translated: CASKERGFSGELFF.

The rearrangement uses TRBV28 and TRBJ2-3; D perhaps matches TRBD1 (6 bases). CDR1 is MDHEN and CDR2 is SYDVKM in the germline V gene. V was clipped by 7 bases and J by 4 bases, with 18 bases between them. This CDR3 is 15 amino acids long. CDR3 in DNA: TGTGCCAGCAAAAACCGGAACAGGGTCCCAGATACGCAGTATTTT. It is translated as CASKNRNRVPDTQYF.